This T cell receptor beta chain derives from a study of blood T cell repertoires in COVID-19. As for the study in general: Material from acute and convalescent COVID-19 was sourced from the United States, Italy and Spain. T cells, B-cell-depleted T cells, or PBMCs provided the cDNA or gDNA that served as material.

Assay used: immunoSEQ multiplex PCR; TCRdb lists only in-frame clones, some missing. The repertoire holds under 150,000 clones, around three quarters seen once, with around 4% in the top ten. The CDR3 loop spans 12 amino acids. Per germline, CDR1 MNHEY and CDR2 SVGEGT. Trimming stripped 3 bases from V and 5 bases from J, with 4 bases between. The sequenced sample was peripheral blood. The sequence came from a man in his 60s with acute or convalescent COVID-19. The V gene is TRBV6-2 or TRBV6-3, the J gene TRBJ1-4; D gene unclear. The CDR3 DNA is TGTGCCAGCAGTTATCCGAATGAAAAACTGTTTTTT. This codes for CASSYPNEKLFF.